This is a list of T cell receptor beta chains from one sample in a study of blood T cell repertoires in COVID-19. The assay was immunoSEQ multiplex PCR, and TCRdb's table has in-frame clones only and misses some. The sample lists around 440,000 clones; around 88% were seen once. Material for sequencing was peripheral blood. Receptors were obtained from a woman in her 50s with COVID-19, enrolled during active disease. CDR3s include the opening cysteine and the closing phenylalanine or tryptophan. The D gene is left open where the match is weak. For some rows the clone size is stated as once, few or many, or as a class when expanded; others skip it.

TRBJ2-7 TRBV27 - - CASSYRAGEQYF TGTGCCAGCAGTTATCGGGCGGGGGAGCAGTACTTC
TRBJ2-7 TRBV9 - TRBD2 CASSPEISGAYEQYF TGTGCCAGCAGCCCAGAGATTAGCGGGGCCTACGAGCAGTACTTC
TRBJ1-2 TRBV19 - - CASSTRGYGYTF TGTGCCAGTAGTACCAGGGGTTATGGCTACACCTTC
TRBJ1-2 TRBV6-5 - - CATLTAGRGGYTF TGTGCCACTCTGACGGCGGGTCGCGGGGGCTACACCTTC
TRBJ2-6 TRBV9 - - CASSGSLELWRANVLTF TGTGCCAGCAGCGGGAGTCTCGAGCTCTGGAGGGCCAACGTCCTGACTTTC
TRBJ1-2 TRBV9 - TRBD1 CASSVSRRGQNYGYTF TGTGCCAGCAGCGTATCCCGCAGGGGACAGAACTATGGCTACACCTTC
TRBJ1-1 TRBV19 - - CASSIRDNYFEAFF TGTGCCAGTAGTATCCGGGACAATTACTTTGAAGCTTTCTTT
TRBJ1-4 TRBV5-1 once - CASSLYGGVNEKLFF TGCGCCAGCAGCTTGTATGGGGGGGTTAATGAAAAACTGTTTTTT
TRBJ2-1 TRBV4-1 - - CASSQPGSKYNEQFF TGCGCCAGCAGCCAACCGGGGAGCAAGTACAATGAGCAGTTCTTC
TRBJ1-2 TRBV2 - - CASTGVQGNTF TGTGCCAGCACCGGGGTGCAGGGGAACACCTTC
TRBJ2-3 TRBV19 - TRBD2 CASSIDRGGAANTQYF TGTGCCAGTAGTATAGATCGCGGGGGGGCCGCAAATACGCAGTATTTT
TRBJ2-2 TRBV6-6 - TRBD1 CASTQGTGPNTGELFF TGTGCCAGCACTCAAGGGACAGGTCCCAACACCGGGGAGCTGTTTTTT
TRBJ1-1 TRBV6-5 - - CASSYYSGEAFF TGTGCCAGCAGTTACTATTCAGGGGAAGCTTTCTTT
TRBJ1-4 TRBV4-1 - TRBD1 CASSQEGTGGEKLFF TGCGCCAGCAGCCAAGAGGGGACAGGAGGTGAAAAACTGTTTTTT
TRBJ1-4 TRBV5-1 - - CASSLTVFSEKLFF TGCGCCAGCAGCTTGACAGTGTTTAGTGAAAAACTGTTTTTT
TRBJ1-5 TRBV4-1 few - CASSQAGLGGNQPQHF TGCGCCAGCAGCCAAGCGGGACTGGGGGGCAATCAGCCCCAGCATTTT
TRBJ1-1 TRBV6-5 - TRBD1 CASSLPGTATEAFF TGTGCCAGCAGTTTGCCCGGGACAGCCACTGAAGCTTTCTTT
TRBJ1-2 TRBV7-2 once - CASSSLGDDHGYTF TGTGCCAGCAGCTCTCTCGGAGATGACCATGGCTACACCTTC
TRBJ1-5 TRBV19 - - CASSMKQVNQPQHF TGTGCCAGTAGTATGAAACAGGTTAATCAGCCCCAGCATTTT
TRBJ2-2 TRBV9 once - CASAGQGGTGELFF TGTGCCTCCGCGGGGCAGGGAGGCACCGGGGAGCTGTTTTTT
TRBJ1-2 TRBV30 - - CAWSVAIGGGYTF TGTGCCTGGAGTGTAGCCATCGGAGGTGGCTACACCTTC
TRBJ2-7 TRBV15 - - CATSRFLGEKQYF TGTGCCACCAGCAGATTCCTCGGGGAGAAGCAGTACTTC
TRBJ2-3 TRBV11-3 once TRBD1 CASSRPGQGLGVDTQYF TGTGCCAGCAGCCGACCGGGACAGGGATTGGGGGTCGATACGCAGTATTTT
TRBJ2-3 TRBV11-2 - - CASSSARHEQVDTQYF TGTGCCAGCAGCTCGGCCAGGCACGAACAGGTAGATACGCAGTATTTT
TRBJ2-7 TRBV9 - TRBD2 CASSGGGTSDYEQYF TGTGCCAGCAGCGGGGGAGGGACTAGCGACTACGAGCAGTACTTC
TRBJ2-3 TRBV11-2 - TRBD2 CASSLNRGGASDTQYF TGTGCCAGCAGCCTAAACCGGGGGGGGGCCAGTGATACGCAGTATTTT
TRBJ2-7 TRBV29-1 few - CSVPGTTPTEQYF TGCAGCGTTCCCGGGACAACCCCTACGGAGCAGTACTTC
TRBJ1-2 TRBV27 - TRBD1 CASSRQGANYGYTF TGTGCCAGCAGTAGACAGGGGGCTAACTATGGCTACACCTTC
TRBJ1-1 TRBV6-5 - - CASTRLYTEAFF TGTGCCAGCACCCGTCTTTACACTGAAGCTTTCTTT
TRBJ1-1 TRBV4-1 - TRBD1 CASSSPKSGQGSNTEAFF TGCGCCAGCAGCTCTCCCAAGTCAGGACAGGGATCGAACACTGAAGCTTTCTTT
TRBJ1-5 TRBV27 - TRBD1 CASSDGTGGPNQPQHF TGTGCCAGCAGTGATGGGACAGGGGGCCCCAATCAGCCCCAGCATTTT
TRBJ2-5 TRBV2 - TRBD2 CASQGWSSGGDLETQYF TGTGCCAGTCAGGGGTGGTCCAGCGGGGGGGATCTTGAGACCCAGTACTTC
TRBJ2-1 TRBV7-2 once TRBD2 CASSQLAGVGNEQFF TGTGCCAGCAGCCAACTAGCGGGGGTGGGGAATGAGCAGTTCTTC
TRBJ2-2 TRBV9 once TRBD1 CASSPPPGQGRTGELFF TGTGCCAGCAGCCCTCCCCCGGGACAGGGTCGAACCGGGGAGCTGTTTTTT
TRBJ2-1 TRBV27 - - CASSLRQGSYNEQFF TGTGCCAGCAGTTTACGGCAGGGTAGCTACAATGAGCAGTTCTTC
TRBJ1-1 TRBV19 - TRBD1 CASSTPGQASGNTEAFF TGTGCCAGTAGTACCCCGGGACAGGCGAGTGGGAACACTGAAGCTTTCTTT
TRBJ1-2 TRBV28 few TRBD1 CATATWGGQGEGYTF TGTGCCACCGCAACCTGGGGGGGACAGGGAGAAGGCTACACCTTC
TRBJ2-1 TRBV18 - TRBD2 CASSPTTRREGSYNEQFF TGTGCCAGCTCACCCACCACTCGCAGGGAGGGCTCCTACAATGAGCAGTTCTTC
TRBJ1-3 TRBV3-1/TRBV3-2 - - CASSPNRVDTIYF TGTGCCAGCAGCCCAAACAGGGTCGACACCATATATTTT
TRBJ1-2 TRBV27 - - CASSFGRGDLYGYTF TGTGCCAGCAGTTTTGGAAGGGGCGACCTCTATGGCTACACCTTC
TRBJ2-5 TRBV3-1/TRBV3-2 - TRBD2 CASSSLAGEETQYF TGTGCCAGCAGCTCCCTAGCGGGGGAAGAGACCCAGTACTTC
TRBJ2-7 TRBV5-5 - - CASSPARGEQYF TGTGCCAGCAGCCCTGCCCGGGGCGAGCAGTACTTC
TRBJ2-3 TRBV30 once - CVCGQGDTQYF TGTGTCTGCGGTCAGGGGGATACGCAGTATTTT
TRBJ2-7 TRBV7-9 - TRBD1 CASSLVTDMDRDYEQYF TGTGCCAGCAGCTTAGTAACCGACATGGACAGGGACTACGAGCAGTACTTC
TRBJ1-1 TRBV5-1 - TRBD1 CASSLGTGMNEAFF TGCGCCAGCAGCTTGGGGACAGGCATGAATGAAGCTTTCTTT
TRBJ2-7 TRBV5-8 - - CASSLTGFHEQYF TGTGCCAGCAGCTTGACAGGGTTCCACGAGCAGTACTTC
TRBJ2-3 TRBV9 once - CASSRPSVGVTDTQYF TGTGCCAGCAGCAGACCTAGCGTGGGGGTCACAGATACGCAGTATTTT
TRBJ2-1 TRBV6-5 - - CASLRGGAYNEQFF TGTGCCAGCCTTAGGGGGGGAGCCTACAATGAGCAGTTCTTC
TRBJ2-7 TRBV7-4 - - CASSFFREQYF TGTGCCAGCAGCTTCTTCCGCGAGCAGTACTTC
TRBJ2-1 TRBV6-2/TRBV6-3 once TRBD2 CASSYSLTSGGTMDEQFF TGTGCCAGCAGTTACTCCTTGACTAGCGGGGGCACTATGGATGAGCAGTTCTTC
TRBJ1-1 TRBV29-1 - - CSVDDRNTEAFF TGCAGCGTGGACGACAGGAACACTGAAGCTTTCTTT
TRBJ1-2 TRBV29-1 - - CSVSREGLGGYTF TGCAGCGTTTCCAGGGAGGGTCTAGGGGGCTACACCTTC